The 7 T cell receptor beta chains given below trace back to one sample, sequenced in a study of Graves' ophthalmopathy and Graves' hyperthyroidism. The sequenced template was RNA, covering the TCR beta CDR3 region. RT-PCR in the first round used HTBI primers; a second-round multiplex PCR followed. TCRdb reanalysed the multiplex PCR reads using MiXCR and keeps one entry per CDR3 protein. The sample includes about 740,000 distinct CDR3 sequences, about 44% of them seen just once. The source material was peripheral blood. These TCRs come from an adult man with Graves' ophthalmopathy.

This clonotype was seen at least ten times. The V call is TRBV29-1, the J call TRBJ1-1; tentatively, D is TRBD1 (5 bases). Trimming left V 6 bases short and J 1 base short, with 15 bases between. The CDR3 has 14 residues. From germline, CDR1 is SQVTM and CDR2 ANQGSEA. Here the CDR3 reads CSVDSRVGNTEAFF. Written as DNA, the CDR3 is TGCAGCGTGGATTCCAGGGTCGGGAACACTGAAGCTTTCTTT.

The V gene is TRBV5-1, the J gene TRBJ2-7; TRBD1 agrees at 7 bases. The CDR3 loop spans 16 amino acids. The germline CDR1 and CDR2 sequences are SGHRS and YFSETQ. J was trimmed by 1 base and V by 0 bases; bases with no gene match: 7. CDR3 sequence: CASSLVPGQPSYEQYF. CDR3 in DNA: TGCGCCAGCAGCTTGGTCCCGGGACAGCCTTCCTACGAGCAGTACTTC.

The V gene is TRBV9, the J gene TRBJ2-7; D gene unclear. The CDR3 contains 13 residues. Looked up from germline, CDR1 is SGDLS and CDR2 is YYNGEE. Trimming left V 6 bases short and J 10 bases short, with 20 bases between. CDR3 nucleotides: TGTGCCAGCACCCCACCAGAAGGGTTCGGTCAGTACTTC. Translating it yields CASTPPEGFGQYF.

The chain employs TRBV29-1 and TRBJ1-2; 7 bases line up with TRBD1. This CDR3 spans 11 amino acids. Looked up from germline, CDR1 is SQVTM and CDR2 is ANQGSEA. CDR3 in DNA: TGCAGTTTTCGGCAGGGGGTTGGCTACACCTTC. Amino acids: CSFRQGVGYTF.

This clonotype was observed many times. The chain has TRBV7-9 and TRBJ1-6; the D is unclear. Deletions cut 3 bases from V and 10 bases from J, with 13 bases between. Germline CDR1 reads SEHNR; CDR2 reads FQNEAQ (reference sequence). CDR3 length equals 14 residues. The CDR3 sequence: CASSFRSDESPLHF. The DNA for the CDR3 is TGTGCCAGCAGCTTTCGCTCCGATGAATCACCCCTCCACTTT.

The V and J genes are TRBV29-1 and TRBJ2-7, with TRBD2 matching 7 bases. J gave up 3 bases and V 7 bases, and 6 bases lay outside the gene matches. Germline V gene lookup returns CDR1 SQVTM and CDR2 ANQGSEA. The CDR3 has 12 residues. CDR3 nucleotides: TGCAGCGGGGGGGGGGACCTCTACGAGCAGTACTTC. This encodes CSGGGDLYEQYF.

This clonotype was counted only a few times. This chain joins TRBV20-1 and TRBJ2-5; 7 bases map to TRBD2. The ends lost 5 bases at V and 0 bases at J; junction bases unmatched: 9. Looked up from germline, CDR1 is DFQATT and CDR2 is SNEGSKA (reference sequence). This CDR3 region has 15 residues. CDR3 in DNA: TGCAGTGCTGGGGGGGGGGGTCCCCACCAAGAGACCCAGTACTTC. Translated: CSAGGGGPHQETQYF.